One T cell receptor beta chain is described in this entry. This entry comes from a study of blood T cells in healthy people across ages. V lost 2 bases to trimming and J lost 6 bases, with 10 bases between them. The CDR3 sequence is 13 residues long. Germline V gives CDR1 MDHEN, CDR2 SYDVKM. For the second PCR, which ran for about 7 to 11 cycles, a sample-barcoded 5' primer and a J-beta primer mix were used. There were at least 2.5 million CDR3-containing paired-end reads obtained from each sample. TCRdb reprocessed the 5' RACE reads with MiXCR, giving one entry per CDR3 protein. The sample lists 1.8 million or so distinct CDR3 sequences; approximately 39% were seen once.

The sequenced material came from blood. This sequence originates from a human donor in good health. This sequence joins TRBV28 and TRBJ1-2, with unresolved D. This chain's CDR3 is CASSLGPPDGYTF. The CDR3, as DNA: TGTGCCAGCAGTTTAGGTCCGCCGGATGGCTACACCTTC.